This T cell receptor beta chain was captured in a study of T-cell reconstitution after alpha-beta-depleted transplantation in children. Unique molecular identifiers were built into the TCRbeta library. TCRdb fed the PCR reads into MiXCR, producing one record per CDR3 protein. The data show 150,000 to 250,000 distinct CDR3 sequences, with roughly 6.5% seen just once and roughly 4.5% held by the top ten. This clonotype was picked up many times. No antigen is known for it. Per germline, CDR1 MGHDK and CDR2 SYGVNS. Trimming pared 3 bases from V and 0 bases from J, leaving 7 bases between. The CDR3 contains 14 residues. Study-level points and caveats: At the one-year point after transplant, T-cell counts and TCRbeta diversity were found to come mostly from T cells that had been newly produced. Reportedly, roughly two months post-transplant, alpha-beta T cells arose from several hundred expanded graft clones. Surviving thymic progenitors and recipient T cells were the source of high TCRbeta diversity at day 60 in some patients.

The J gene is TRBJ2-3, the V gene TRBV25-1; D gene unclear. This sequence was found in a girl younger than two with combined immunodeficiency, due to receive a stem cell transplant. Here the sequenced sample was PBMCs, taken before TCRalphabeta/CD19-depleted stem cell transplant. The CDR3 sequence is CASSDWYSTDTQYF. The CDR3 coding sequence is TGTGCCAGCAGTGATTGGTATAGCACAGATACGCAGTATTTT.